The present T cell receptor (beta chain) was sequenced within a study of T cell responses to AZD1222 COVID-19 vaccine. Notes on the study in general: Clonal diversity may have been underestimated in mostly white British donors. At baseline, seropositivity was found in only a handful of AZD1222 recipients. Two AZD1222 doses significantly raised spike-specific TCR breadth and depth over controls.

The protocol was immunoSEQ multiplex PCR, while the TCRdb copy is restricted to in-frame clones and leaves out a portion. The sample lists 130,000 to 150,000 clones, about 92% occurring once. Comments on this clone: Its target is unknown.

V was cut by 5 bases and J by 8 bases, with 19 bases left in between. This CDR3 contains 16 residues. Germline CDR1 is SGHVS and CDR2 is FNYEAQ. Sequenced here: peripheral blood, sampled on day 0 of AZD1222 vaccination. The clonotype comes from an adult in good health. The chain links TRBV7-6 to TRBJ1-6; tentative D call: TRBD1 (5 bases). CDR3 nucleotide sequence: TGTGCCAGCAGCCTGAGGAGCGGGGACGGTTATTCACCCCTCCACTTT. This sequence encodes CASSLRSGDGYSPLHF.